This T cell receptor beta chain was recovered during a study of human T cells and chemical hapten exposure. Study findings and constraints: As patch test score rose, PT1 expanded TCR counts tended to rise as well.

For this clonotype: The target antigen is unknown. The junction differs from germline at one of its ends, possibly a read error.

MiXCR, run by TCRdb on the RACE reads, gives a single entry per CDR3 protein. The sample includes about 190,000 distinct CDR3 sequences, around 23% of them seen just once. Time point denoted: patch test 3, about 24 weeks after DPC sensitization. This sample's treatment: therapeutic diphenylcyclopropenone sensitization with weekly scalp DPC. Researchers extracted total RNA from unfractionated whole blood. The material sequenced was whole blood, taken in connection with sensitization to the hapten diphenylcyclopropenone (DPC). The TCR sequence derives from a woman aged 40-49 years with alopecia areata. Some clones in this sample may be carry-over from other donors' samples.

CDR3 sequence: CASSLGQSSNEQFF. The CDR3 bases are TGTGCCAGCAGTTTGGGGCAGTCCTCCAATGAGCAGTTCTTC. J is TRBJ2-1 and V is TRBV12-3 or TRBV12-4, with D perhaps matching TRBD1 (5 bases). This CDR3 is 14 amino acids long.